Below, 28 T cell receptor beta chains from the same sample are listed, as sequenced in a study of blood T cell repertoires in COVID-19 (dated by TCRdb to 2019 to 2021). Library prep was done by the immunoSEQ multiplex PCR assay. In its TCRdb copy, this immuneACCESS table keeps in-frame sequences only and misses some clones. Where compared with another copy, unresolved V genes explain less than half of these, and the others have no known cause. The sample contains roughly 260,000 clones, 88% of them found a single time. The ten largest clones represent roughly 4% of the sample. The sequenced material came from peripheral blood. These receptors were collected from a man between 60 and 70 years old who had recovered from COVID-19.

This clone was seen just once. V and J are TRBV6-2 or TRBV6-3 and TRBJ2-7, with 9 nucleotides matching TRBD2. The CDR3 has 15 residues. Unmatched junction bases numbered 7, after V lost 2 bases and J lost 5 bases. The germline V gene encodes CDR1 MNHEY and CDR2 SVGEGT. The CDR3 is CASSYTTSGRNEQYF. CDR3 in DNA: TGTGCCAGCAGTTACACAACTAGCGGGCGGAACGAGCAGTACTTC.

V is TRBV6-4 and J is TRBJ2-1, with 11 bases lining up with TRBD1. Germline V lookup: CDR1 MRHNA, CDR2 SNTAGT. The CDR3 spans 15 residues. V shed 3 bases and J 2 bases; nucleotides not matched to a gene: 0. The CDR3 DNA follows: TGTGCCAGCAGTGAGGACAGGGGGCCCTACAATGAGCAGTTCTTC. It encodes CASSEDRGPYNEQFF.

The gene calls are TRBV19 and TRBJ2-3; 8 bases line up with TRBD2. V was pared by 8 bases and J by 4 bases, with 11 bases of the junction left unmatched. The CDR3 is 15 amino acids. CDR1 and CDR2 from the germline V gene are LNHDA and SQIVND (reference sequence). The CDR3 DNA is TGTGCCAGTGCCCTCTTAGCGGGGAGCGCAGATACGCAGTATTTT. It is translated as CASALLAGSADTQYF. Using reference TRBV19 and TRBJ2-3 for the parts outside the CDR3, the full variable domain is DGGITQSPKYLFRKEGQNVTLSCEQNLNHDAMYWYRQDPGQGLRLIYYSQIVNDFQKGDIAEGYSVSREKKESFPLTVTSAQKNPTAFYLCASALLAGSADTQYFGPGTRLTVL.

The chain recombines TRBV12-3 or TRBV12-4 with TRBJ1-4; D perhaps matches TRBD1 (6 bases). The CDR3 is made up of 12 amino acids. V lost 10 bases to trimming and J lost 5 bases, with 11 bases between them. CDR3 nucleotide sequence: TGTGCCACTCACGGACAGAATGAAAAACTGTTTTTT. Translating gives CATHGQNEKLFF.

V and J are TRBV15 and TRBJ2-2, with TRBD1 matching over 7 bases. Germline assignment: CDR1 LNHNV and CDR2 YYDKDF (reference sequence). Losses at the gene ends were 7 bases for V and 3 bases for J; bases not matched to a gene: 11. This CDR3 is 16 amino acids long. The CDR3 loop reads CATTTYRDSDTGELFF. The CDR3 DNA sequence: TGTGCCACCACAACCTACCGGGACAGTGACACCGGGGAGCTGTTTTTT.

The sample holds a few counts of this clone. The chain is built from TRBV20-1 and TRBJ1-1; D gene uncertain. The V end was cut by 6 bases, the J end by 7 bases, with 12 bases between. This CDR3 is built from 11 residues. Germline loops: CDR1 DFQATT, CDR2 SNEGSKA (reference sequence). The DNA for the CDR3 is TGCAGTGCCGATAGTTTGTTTGAAGCTTTCTTT. Protein sequence: CSADSLFEAFF.

The chain has TRBV3-1 (or the pseudogene TRBV3-2) and TRBJ1-1, with a weak D call TRBD1 (5 bases). V was pared by 7 bases and J by 1 base, with 10 bases between. This CDR3 spans 13 amino acids. CDR1 and CDR2 (germline): LGHDT, YNNKEL (reference sequence). DNA of the CDR3: TGTGCCAGCACCCCCACAGGGAACACTGAAGCTTTCTTT. Translation: CASTPTGNTEAFF.

The V gene is TRBV15, the J gene TRBJ1-5; 9 bases are a match to TRBD1. V trimming: 3 bases; J trimming: 7 bases; junction bases outside the gene matches: 7. The CDR3 has 15 amino acids. Germline V gene data show CDR1 as LNHNV and CDR2 as YYDKDF (reference sequence). CDR3 loop: CATSRAGTGNQPQHF. CDR3 DNA sequence: TGTGCCACCAGCAGGGCCGGGACAGGGAACCAGCCCCAGCATTTT.

The chain is built from TRBV12-5 and TRBJ2-7; 7 nucleotides match TRBD1. The CDR3 length is 14 residues. Trimming took 6 bases from V and 2 from J; bases not matched to a gene: 7. Germline V gene data show CDR1 as LGHNT and CDR2 as FRNRAP. CDR3 protein: CASGRWDSPYEQYF. CDR3 DNA: TGTGCTAGTGGACGTTGGGACAGCCCCTACGAGCAGTACTTC.

The gene calls are TRBV2 and TRBJ2-5; D uncertain. This CDR3 spans 13 amino acids. Looked up from germline, CDR1 is SNHLY and CDR2 is FYNNEI. The V and J ends lost 4 bases and 5 bases respectively, with 11 bases between them. CDR3 sequence (DNA): TGTGCCAGCAGTGTGGCGGTTCGGGAGACCCAGTACTTC. Its translation is CASSVAVRETQYF.

The chain employs TRBV3-1 (or the pseudogene TRBV3-2) and TRBJ1-6; 10 nucleotides agree with TRBD1. The CDR3 loop spans 16 amino acids. In germline, CDR1 is LGHDT, CDR2 YNNKEL (reference sequence). Trimming removed 3 bases from V and 13 bases from J; junction bases left unmatched: 12. The DNA of the CDR3 is TGTGCCAGCAGCCAGGCTACCGGGACAGGGGATTTTCCCCTCCACTTT. Protein: CASSQATGTGDFPLHF.

The chain recombines TRBV21-1 with TRBJ2-1; TRBD1 was called by the table and not checked on the DNA. TRBV21-1 is termed a pseudogene. This CDR3 is built from 17 residues. The CDR3 reads CASSKGGQESSYNEQFF. CDR3 sequence (DNA): TGTGCCAGCAGCAAAGGGGGGCAGGAGAGCTCCTACAATGAGCAGTTCTTC.

This chain uses TRBV7-8 with TRBJ1-2, with a tentative D call TRBD1 (6 bases). V dropped 8 bases and J dropped 6 bases, with 22 bases sitting between them. Germline V gene lookup returns CDR1 SGHVS and CDR2 FQNEAQ. The CDR3 is 15 amino acids. The CDR3 nucleotides are TGTGCCAGCCAACGCGTACTTGGGGGGGCCCATGGCTACACCTTC. Its translation: CASQRVLGGAHGYTF.

This chain uses TRBV6-5 with TRBJ1-5; 7 nucleotides match TRBD1. The CDR3 totals 15 residues. The junction had 8 bases not matched to a gene; V was cut back by 6 bases and J by 3 bases. Germline CDR1 is MNHEY and CDR2 is SVGAGI. The CDR3 region is CASRSSGGLNQPQHF. The CDR3 DNA sequence: TGTGCCAGCAGGTCCTCAGGGGGACTCAATCAGCCCCAGCATTTT.

V gene TRBV6-5 combines with J gene TRBJ1-2; a possible D gene is TRBD1 (5 bases). With 7 bases removed from V and 4 bases from J, the gap between germline ends came to 13 bases. This CDR3 has 13 residues. CDR1 is MNHEY and CDR2 is SVGAGI in the germline V gene. CDR3 sequence: CASNLQEIYGYTF. The CDR3 nucleotides read TGTGCCAGCAACCTACAGGAAATCTATGGCTACACCTTC.

The chain joins TRBV4-2 to TRBJ1-2; tentative D call: TRBD1 (6 bases). Germline V gives CDR1 LGHNA, CDR2 YNFKEQ. The CDR3 is made up of 15 amino acids. V was cut by 5 bases and J by 4 bases, with 17 bases left in between. In nucleotides, the CDR3 is TGTGCCAGCAGCAAAGCGGCAGGGGAGAGCTATGGCTACACCTTC. As protein: CASSKAAGESYGYTF.

The V call is TRBV19, the J call TRBJ2-3; 7 bases are a match to TRBD2. J was trimmed by 0 bases and V by 3 bases; bases with no gene match: 3. The CDR3 runs to 15 residues. Per the germline V gene, CDR1 is LNHDA and CDR2 is SQIVND (reference sequence). CDR3 residues: CASSILGGSTDTQYF. CDR3 nucleotide sequence: TGTGCCAGTAGTATCCTCGGGGGGAGCACAGATACGCAGTATTTT.

CDR3 coding DNA: TGTGCCAGCAGCTTAGACGCAGACTATGGCTACACCTTC. Protein: CASSLDADYGYTF. The J gene is TRBJ1-2, the V gene TRBV11-2, with D unclear. The ends were cut back, 0 bases at V and 3 bases at J, with 5 bases in the middle. The CDR3 runs 13 residues. CDR1 SGHAT and CDR2 FQNNGV come from the germline V gene. Complete variable domain (other parts from reference TRBV11-2 and TRBJ1-2): EAGVAQSPRYKIIEKRQSVAFWCNPISGHATLYWYQQILGQGPKLLIQFQNNGVVDDSQLPKDRFSAERLKGVDSTLKIQPAKLEDSAVYLCASSLDADYGYTFGSGTRLTVV.

V gene TRBV6-5 combines with J gene TRBJ2-7; 8 bases fit TRBD2. The CDR3 extends over 14 amino acids. J was trimmed by 6 bases and V by 2 bases; bases with no gene match: 6. Germline V gene lookup returns CDR1 MNHEY and CDR2 SVGAGI. Here the CDR3 reads CASSYGTGGSEQYF. CDR3 in DNA: TGTGCCAGCAGTTACGGGACGGGGGGGTCCGAGCAGTACTTC.

The DNA for the CDR3 is TGTGCCAGCAGCGTAGCGTCACTAGCGGGGGGGTCCTACGAGCAGTACTTC. This translates into CASSVASLAGGSYEQYF. The chain is built from TRBV9 and TRBJ2-7, with 13 bases identical to TRBD2. The length of the CDR3 is 17 residues. Germline CDR1 SGDLS, CDR2 YYNGEE. J lost 1 base, V lost 0 bases, and 4 bases had no gene match.

The chain links TRBV3-1 (or the pseudogene TRBV3-2) to TRBJ2-5; D call uncertain. This CDR3 has 15 amino acids. CDR1 and CDR2 from the germline V gene are LGHDT and YNNKEL (reference sequence). The ends were cut back, 0 bases at V and 3 bases at J, with 11 bases in the middle. CDR3 loop: CASSQERLRKETQYF. In DNA, the CDR3 is TGTGCCAGCAGCCAAGAACGACTGAGGAAAGAGACCCAGTACTTC.

The V and J genes are TRBV4-2 and TRBJ1-2; 8 bases are shared with TRBD1. Germline V CDR1 and CDR2: LGHNA, YNFKEQ. Trimming cost V 3 bases and J 7 bases; bases outside gene matches: 10. This CDR3 region has 15 residues. The CDR3 sequence is CASSQDGQGTVGYTF. CDR3 coding DNA: TGTGCCAGCAGCCAGGACGGACAGGGAACGGTTGGCTACACCTTC.

This clone was recorded only once. This chain joins TRBV9 and TRBJ1-3; a possible D gene is TRBD1 (6 bases). The CDR3 is 14 amino acids. V lost 4 bases and J 5 bases, leaving 13 bases between the germline ends. Germline CDR1 and CDR2: SGDLS and YYNGEE. The CDR3 sequence is CASSLRQERNTIYF. The CDR3 DNA reads as TGTGCCAGCAGCTTGAGACAGGAGAGAAACACCATATATTTT.

The gene calls are TRBV6-6 and TRBJ1-6, with TRBD1 matching over 9 bases. This CDR3 region has 16 residues. Germline V gives CDR1 MNHNY, CDR2 SVGAGI (reference sequence). The J segment lost 11 bases and the V segment lost 0 bases, leaving 8 bases of the junction unmatched. CDR3 sequence reads: CASSYSSGTGFTPLHF. For the CDR3, the DNA is TGTGCCAGCAGTTACTCGTCCGGGACAGGGTTTACACCCCTCCACTTT.

This clone has a single count. This chain connects TRBV18 to TRBJ1-1; D possibly corresponds to TRBD1 (5 bases). Trimming removed 1 base at V and 5 bases at J, with 8 bases between. This CDR3 comprises 13 residues. Germline lookup yields CDR1 KGHSH and CDR2 LQKENI. CDR3 bases: TGTGCCAGCTCACCACAGGGGCGAACTGAAGCTTTCTTT. Translating gives CASSPQGRTEAFF.

The genes are TRBV13 and TRBJ2-1; D possibly corresponds to TRBD1 (5 bases). V lost 5 bases to trimming and J lost 0 bases, with 14 bases between them. The CDR3 consists of 16 residues. Germline values: CDR1 PRHDT, CDR2 FYEKMQ (reference sequence). The DNA of the CDR3 is TGTGCCAGCAGCCTCGGTAGGGGAAGCTCCTACAATGAGCAGTTCTTC. Its translation is CASSLGRGSSYNEQFF.

The chain is built from TRBV5-6 and TRBJ1-2; D may be TRBD1 (5 bases). V lost 2 bases, J lost 5 bases, and 16 bases lay in between. The CDR3 totals 15 residues. Germline CDR1 and CDR2: SGHDT and YYEEEE. The CDR3 reads CASSLGRVTAYGYTF. For the CDR3, the DNA is TGTGCCAGCAGCTTAGGCAGGGTAACAGCATATGGCTACACCTTC. Variable domain in full (rest from reference TRBV5-6 and TRBJ1-2): DAGVTQSPTHLIKTRGQQVTLRCSPKSGHDTVSWYQQALGQGPQFIFQYYEEEERQRGNFPDRFSGHQFPNYSSELNVNALLLGDSALYLCASSLGRVTAYGYTFGSGTRLTVV.

The chain combines TRBV7-9 with TRBJ2-2; 8 bases are shared with TRBD1. Germline values: CDR1 SEHNR, CDR2 FQNEAQ (reference sequence). This CDR3 contains 16 residues. V shed 4 bases and J 1 base; nucleotides not matched to a gene: 5. The CDR3 protein is CASSSPGTGNTGELFF. CDR3 DNA sequence: TGTGCCAGCAGCTCGCCCGGGACAGGGAACACCGGGGAGCTGTTTTTT.